This TCR beta chain originates from a study of naive and memory T cell subsets. The CDR3 runs to 16 residues. CDR1 SGHTA and CDR2 FQGNSA come from the germline V gene. V lost 2 bases, J lost 6 bases, and 19 bases lay in between. In its sample, this clonotype was seen once. Both TRBC1 and TRBC2 were covered by a beta constant-region primer of two equimolar oligonucleotides. The ligated cDNA underwent four PCR rounds using SP2 and nested alpha and beta constant-region primers. TCRdb reprocessed the UMI-ligation and nested PCR reads via MiXCR and lists one record per CDR3 protein. This table has about 120,000 distinct CDR3 sequences, 36% appearing once.

The sequenced sample was central memory CD4+ T cells from blood. The source of this sequence is a human donor in good health. This rearrangement joins TRBV7-2 to TRBJ1-2; D uncertain. The CDR3 reads CASSLTHLSYRHGYTF. The CDR3 bases are TGTGCCAGCAGCTTAACCCACCTATCGTACCGCCATGGCTACACCTTC.